These T cell receptor beta chains were read from a single sample in a study of blood T cell repertoires in COVID-19. Only in-frame clones appear in the TCRdb table, and some are missing; sequencing was by immunoSEQ multiplex PCR. Among 200,000 to 300,000 clones listed, 87% were seen once. Sequenced input: peripheral blood. The origin of the receptors is a young man with active or convalescent COVID-19. The CDR3 runs from the conserved cysteine through the conserved F or W. The D gene is left open where the match is weak. Rows give clone size only sometimes, using once, few, many, or a class for an expanded clone.

.,TRBJ2-7,.,TRBV7-6,TGTGCCAGCAGCTTAGAGGGGCCGGGTCTTGGGGAGCAGTACTTC,CASSLEGPGLGEQYF
.,TRBJ2-7,.,TRBV27,TGTGCCAGCAGTTTAGGGGCCTCCTACGAGCAGTACTTC,CASSLGASYEQYF
.,TRBJ2-7,TRBD2,TRBV19,TGTGCCAGTAGTACCCGGGGGGTGTACGAGCAGTACTTC,CASSTRGVYEQYF
.,TRBJ2-5,TRBD2,TRBV11-2,TGTGCCAGCAGCTCAGAACTAGCGGGAGCTCTAGAGACCCAGTACTTC,CASSSELAGALETQYF
.,TRBJ1-2,TRBD1,TRBV19,TGTGCCAGTAGTATGTTAAACTCCGGGACAGGCTACTATGGCTACACCTTC,CASSMLNSGTGYYGYTF
.,TRBJ2-7,.,TRBV14,TGTGCCAGCAGCCAACCGTCACAGTCAACCTACGAGCAGTACTTC,CASSQPSQSTYEQYF
once,TRBJ1-4,.,TRBV4-1,TGCGCCAGCAGCCACCTCGGGGAGGAAAAACTGTTTTTT,CASSHLGEEKLFF
.,TRBJ2-1,.,TRBV20-1,TGCAGTGCTAGTTGGAAAGGGGGACGACCCGGAACGTACAATGAGCAGTTCTTC,CSASWKGGRPGTYNEQFF
.,TRBJ1-2,.,TRBV28,TGTGCCAGCAGTGTAGGGGCCCCGGGTGGCTACACCTTC,CASSVGAPGGYTF
.,TRBJ2-5,TRBD2,TRBV3-1/TRBV3-2,TGTGCCAGCAGCCGGACTAGCGGGGGGGCCGTAGGAGAGACCCAGTACTTC,CASSRTSGGAVGETQYF
.,TRBJ2-1,TRBD2,TRBV27,TGTGCCAGCAGTCCAAATGCGGGAGGGCCGGTTGAGCAGTTCTTC,CASSPNAGGPVEQFF
.,TRBJ1-1,.,TRBV25-1,TGTGCCAGCAGTAGCCAGGATTACACTGAAGCTTTCTTT,CASSSQDYTEAFF
once,TRBJ2-3,.,TRBV9,TGTGCCAGCAGCGTACGTGGGAGAGTTACAGATACGCAGTATTTT,CASSVRGRVTDTQYF
.,TRBJ2-5,TRBD2,TRBV9,TGTGCCAGCAGCGCGGGACTAGCGGGGGGCTACCAAGAGACCCAGTACTTC,CASSAGLAGGYQETQYF
.,TRBJ1-2,.,TRBV12-5,TGTGCTAGTGGTTTGGTACCGAGGCGGAGGATTGACTATGGCTACACCTTC,CASGLVPRRRIDYGYTF
.,TRBJ1-6,.,TRBV6-5,TGTGCCAGCAGTCCCCTGATTTCAGATTCACCCCTCCACTTT,CASSPLISDSPLHF
.,TRBJ1-2,.,TRBV4-3,TGCGCCAGCAGCCAACTACAGGTAGTAGATGGCTACACCTTC,CASSQLQVVDGYTF
.,TRBJ1-1,.,TRBV5-1,TGCGCCAGCAGGTTGACAGCGAACACTGAAGCTTTCTTT,CASRLTANTEAFF